This T cell receptor beta chain stems from a study of blood T cell repertoires in COVID-19. About the study: The origin of the acute and convalescent COVID-19 samples was the United States, Italy and Spain. Nucleic acid was either cDNA or gDNA, and it came from T cells, B-cell-depleted T cells, or PBMCs.

The CDR3 runs to 13 residues. Trimming removed 6 bases at V and 4 bases at J, with 9 bases between. The germline V gene has CDR1 SGHTA and CDR2 FQGTGA. How the authors handled the data: Reference gene primer amplification gave estimated nucleated cell counts. This table comes from immunoSEQ multiplex PCR, and its TCRdb copy is limited to in-frame clones, with some not included. From that table come the V and J calls and clone size; the DNA was used to work out D and trimming. The table has 150,000 to 180,000 clones, about 90% seen once. This chain uses TRBV7-3 with TRBJ2-2; D remains ambiguous. Sequenced material: peripheral blood. The receptor's source is a man between 50 and 59 years old with acute or convalescent COVID-19. The CDR3 coding sequence is TGTGCCAGCAGTCCTAATCCCACCGGGGAGCTGTTTTTT. Its translation is CASSPNPTGELFF. The full variable domain, completed using reference TRBV7-3 and TRBJ2-2, is GAGVSQTPSNKVTEKGKYVELRCDPISGHTALYWYRQSLGQGPEFLIYFQGTGAADDSGLPNDRFFAVRPEGSVSTLKIQRTERGDSAVYLCASSPNPTGELFFGEGSRLTVL.